The entry that follows covers one TCR beta chain sequence. Per the original methods: Amplification with reference gene primers provided the estimates of nucleated cell counts. TCRdb keeps only in-frame clones here, not all; method: immunoSEQ multiplex PCR. That table supplies the V and J calls and clone size; D and trimming were determined from the DNA. The sample carries 95,000 to 100,000 clones, 90% to 95% recorded once. The data originate from a study of blood T cell repertoires in COVID-19. Study information: T cells, B-cell-depleted T cells, or PBMCs supplied cDNA or gDNA.

The CDR3 sequence is 16 residues long. The V end lost 5 bases, the J end lost 4 bases, and 19 bases lay between the germline ends. CDR1 LNHDA and CDR2 SQIVND come from the germline V gene (reference sequence). The sequence was obtained from a man aged 50 or older with acute or convalescent COVID-19. The source material was peripheral blood. The chain recombines TRBV19 with TRBJ2-3, with D possibly TRBD1 on 6 matching bases. The CDR3 sequence: CASSPGTSGRPDTQYF. CDR3 coding DNA: TGTGCCAGTAGTCCCGGGACATCAGGGCGCCCAGATACGCAGTATTTT.